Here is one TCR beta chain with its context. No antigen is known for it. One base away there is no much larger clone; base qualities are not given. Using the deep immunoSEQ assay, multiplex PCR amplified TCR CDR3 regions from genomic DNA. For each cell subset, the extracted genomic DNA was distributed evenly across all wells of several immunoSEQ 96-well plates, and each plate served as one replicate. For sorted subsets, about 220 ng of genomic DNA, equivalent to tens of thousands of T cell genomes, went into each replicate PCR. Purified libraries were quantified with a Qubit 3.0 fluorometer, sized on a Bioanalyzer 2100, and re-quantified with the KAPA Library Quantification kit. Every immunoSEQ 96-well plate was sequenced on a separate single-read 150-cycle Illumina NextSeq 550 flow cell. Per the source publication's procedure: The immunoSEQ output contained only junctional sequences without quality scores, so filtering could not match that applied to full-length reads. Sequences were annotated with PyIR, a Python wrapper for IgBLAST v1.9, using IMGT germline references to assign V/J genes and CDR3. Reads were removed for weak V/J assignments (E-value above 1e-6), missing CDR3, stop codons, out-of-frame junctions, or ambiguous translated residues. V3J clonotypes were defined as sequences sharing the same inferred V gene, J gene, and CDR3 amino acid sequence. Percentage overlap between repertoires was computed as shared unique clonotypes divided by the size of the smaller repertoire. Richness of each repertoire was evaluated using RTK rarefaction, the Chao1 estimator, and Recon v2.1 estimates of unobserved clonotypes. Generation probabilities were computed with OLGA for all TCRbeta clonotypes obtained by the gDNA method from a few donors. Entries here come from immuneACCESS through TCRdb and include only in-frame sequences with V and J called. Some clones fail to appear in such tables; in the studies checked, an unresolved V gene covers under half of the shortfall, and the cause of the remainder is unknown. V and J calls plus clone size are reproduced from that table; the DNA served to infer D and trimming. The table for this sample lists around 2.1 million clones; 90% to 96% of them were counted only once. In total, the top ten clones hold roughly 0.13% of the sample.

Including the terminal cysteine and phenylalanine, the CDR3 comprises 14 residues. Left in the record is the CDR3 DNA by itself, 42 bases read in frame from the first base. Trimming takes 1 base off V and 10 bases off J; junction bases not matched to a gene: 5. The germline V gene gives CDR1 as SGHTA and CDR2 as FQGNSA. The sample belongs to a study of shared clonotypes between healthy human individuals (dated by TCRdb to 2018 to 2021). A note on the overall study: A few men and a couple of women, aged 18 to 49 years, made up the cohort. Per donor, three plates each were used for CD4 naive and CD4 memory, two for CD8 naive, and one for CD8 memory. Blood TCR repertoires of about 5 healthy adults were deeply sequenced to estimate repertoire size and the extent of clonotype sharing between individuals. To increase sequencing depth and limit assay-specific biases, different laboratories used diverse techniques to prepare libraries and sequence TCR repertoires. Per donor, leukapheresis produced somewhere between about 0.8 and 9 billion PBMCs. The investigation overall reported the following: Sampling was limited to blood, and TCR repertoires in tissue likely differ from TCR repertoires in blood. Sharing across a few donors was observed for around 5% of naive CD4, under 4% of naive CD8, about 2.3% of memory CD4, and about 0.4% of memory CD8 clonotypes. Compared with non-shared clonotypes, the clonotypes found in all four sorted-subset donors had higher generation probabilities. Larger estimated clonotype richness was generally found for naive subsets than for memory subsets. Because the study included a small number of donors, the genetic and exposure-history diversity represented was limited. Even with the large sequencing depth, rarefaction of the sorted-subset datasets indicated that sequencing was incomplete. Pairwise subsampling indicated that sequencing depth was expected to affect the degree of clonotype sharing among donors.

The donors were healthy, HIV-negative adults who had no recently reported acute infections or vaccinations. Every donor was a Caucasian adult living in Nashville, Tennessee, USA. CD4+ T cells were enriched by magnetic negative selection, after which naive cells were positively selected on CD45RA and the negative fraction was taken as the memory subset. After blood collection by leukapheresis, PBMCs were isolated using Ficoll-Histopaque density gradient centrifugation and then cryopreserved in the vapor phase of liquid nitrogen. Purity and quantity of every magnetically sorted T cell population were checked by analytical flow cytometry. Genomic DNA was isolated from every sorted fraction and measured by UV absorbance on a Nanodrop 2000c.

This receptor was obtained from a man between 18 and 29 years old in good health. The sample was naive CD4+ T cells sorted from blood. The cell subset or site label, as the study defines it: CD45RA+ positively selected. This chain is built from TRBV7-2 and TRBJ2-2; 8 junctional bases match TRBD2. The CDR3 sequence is CASSLGFGRAELFF. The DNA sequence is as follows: TGTGCCAGCAGCTTAGGTTTCGGGAGGGCGGAGCTGTTTTTT.